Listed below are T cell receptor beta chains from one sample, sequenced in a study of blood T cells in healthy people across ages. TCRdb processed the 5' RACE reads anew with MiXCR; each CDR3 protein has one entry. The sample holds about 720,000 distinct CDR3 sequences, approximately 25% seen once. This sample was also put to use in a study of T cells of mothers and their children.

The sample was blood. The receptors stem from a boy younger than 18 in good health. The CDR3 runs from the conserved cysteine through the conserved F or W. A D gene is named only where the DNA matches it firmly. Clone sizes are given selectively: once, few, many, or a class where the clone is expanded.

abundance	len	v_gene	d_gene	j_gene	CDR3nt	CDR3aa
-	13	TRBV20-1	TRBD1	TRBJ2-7	TGCAGTCGGCAGGGGGCGCTTCCCTACGAGCAGTACTTC	CSRQGALPYEQYF
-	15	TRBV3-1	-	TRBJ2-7	TGTGCCAGCAGCCATGATAGGACTTGGACCTACGAGCAGTACTTC	CASSHDRTWTYEQYF
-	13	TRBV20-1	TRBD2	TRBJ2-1	TGCAGTGCCACTAGCGGGAGTTACAATGAGCAGTTCTTC	CSATSGSYNEQFF
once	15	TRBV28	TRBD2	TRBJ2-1	TGTGCCAGCAGTTTACCGGGAGGAGGGTACAATGAGCAGTTCTTC	CASSLPGGGYNEQFF
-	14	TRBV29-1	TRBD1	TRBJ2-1	TGCAGCGTTGACACCGGGACAGGATACAATGAGCAGTTCTTC	CSVDTGTGYNEQFF
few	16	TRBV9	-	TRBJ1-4	TGTGCCAGCAGCCCTTACTACAGCACAACTAATGAAAAACTGTTTTTT	CASSPYYSTTNEKLFF
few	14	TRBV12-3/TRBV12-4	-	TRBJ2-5	TGTGCCAGCAGTTTCCCCTACAGGGAAGAGACCCAGTACTTC	CASSFPYREETQYF
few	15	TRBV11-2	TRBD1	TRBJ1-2	TGTGCCAGCAGCTTCCCGGGACAGGGGGCTAATGGCTACACCTTC	CASSFPGQGANGYTF
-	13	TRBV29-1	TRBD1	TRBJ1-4	TGCAGCGTTGGGCAGGGGGCTAAAGAAAAACTGTTTTTT	CSVGQGAKEKLFF
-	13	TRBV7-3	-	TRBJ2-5	TGTGCCAGCAGCTTAAAGGCCGGGGAGACCCAGTACTTC	CASSLKAGETQYF
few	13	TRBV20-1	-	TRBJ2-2	TGCAGTGCTAGTCCCGATGAGGTCGGGGAGCTGTTTTTT	CSASPDEVGELFF
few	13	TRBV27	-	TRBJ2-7	TGTGCCAGCAGTTTAATAAACCAAGGCGAGCAGTACTTC	CASSLINQGEQYF
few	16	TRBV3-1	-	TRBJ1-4	TGTGCCAGCAGCCAAGATTCGGCGGACCCTAATGAAAAACTGTTTTTT	CASSQDSADPNEKLFF
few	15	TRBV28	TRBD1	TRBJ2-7	TGTGCCAGCAGTTCCCCTGACAGGGGTTTCTACGAGCAGTACTTC	CASSSPDRGFYEQYF
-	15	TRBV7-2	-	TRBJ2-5	TGTGCCAGCAGCTTAAGGAGCGTGGGCCAAGAGGCCCAGTACTTC	CASSLRSVGQEAQYF
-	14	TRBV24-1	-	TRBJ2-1	TGTGCCACCAGTGACATCGACGGTTACAATGAGCAGTTCTTC	CATSDIDGYNEQFF
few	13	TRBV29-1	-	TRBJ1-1	TGCAGCGTTGAAGGGACGGTGAACACTGAAGCTTTCTTT	CSVEGTVNTEAFF
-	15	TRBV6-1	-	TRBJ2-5	TGTGCCAGCAGTGACCACGGCTTGGGGTTTGGGACCCAGTACTTC	CASSDHGLGFGTQYF
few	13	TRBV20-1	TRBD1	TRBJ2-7	TGCAGTGCTCCTCGGGACAGTGCCTACGAGCAGTACTTC	CSAPRDSAYEQYF
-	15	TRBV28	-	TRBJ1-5	TGTGCCAGCAGTTCCACAGGGTTGGGCAATCAGCCCCAGCATTTT	CASSSTGLGNQPQHF
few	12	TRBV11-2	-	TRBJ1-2	TGTGCCAGCAGCTTAGTGGACCTCGGCTACACCTTC	CASSLVDLGYTF
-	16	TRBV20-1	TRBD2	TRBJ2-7	TGCAGTGCGATAGACGGACCAGCGGGGCCATCCTACGAGCAGTACTTC	CSAIDGPAGPSYEQYF
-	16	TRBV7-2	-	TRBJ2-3	TGTGCCAGCAGCTTAGTACTGGGATACAACACAGATACGCAGTATTTT	CASSLVLGYNTDTQYF
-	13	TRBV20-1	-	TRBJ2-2	TGCAGTGCTAGCAGCGAAAACACCGGGGAGCTGTTTTTT	CSASSENTGELFF
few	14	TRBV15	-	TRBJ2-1	TGTGCCACCAGCAGAGGGGGAGGGGGCGGTGAGCAGTTCTTC	CATSRGGGGGEQFF
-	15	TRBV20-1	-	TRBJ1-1	TGCAGTGCCGTAAAGGGTGGCGGTTTGAACACTGAAGCTTTCTTT	CSAVKGGGLNTEAFF
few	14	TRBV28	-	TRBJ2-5	TGTGCCAGCAGTTCGCCGGGGGCACAAGAGACCCAGTACTTC	CASSSPGAQETQYF
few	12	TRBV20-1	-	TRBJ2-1	TGCAGTGGGAGGGGGGGGCCAAATGAGCAGTTCTTC	CSGRGGPNEQFF
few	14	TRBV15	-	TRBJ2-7	TGTGCCACCAGCAGAGATGGCTACGGGACCGAGCAGTACTTC	CATSRDGYGTEQYF
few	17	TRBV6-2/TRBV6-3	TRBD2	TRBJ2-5	TGTGCCAGCAGTTACTTTCGGGTAGCGGGATACCAAGAGACCCAGTACTTC	CASSYFRVAGYQETQYF
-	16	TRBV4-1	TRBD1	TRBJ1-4	TGCGCCAGCAGCCAAGGGTGGACAGGACCGAATGAAAAACTGTTTTTT	CASSQGWTGPNEKLFF
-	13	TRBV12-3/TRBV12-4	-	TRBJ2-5	TGTGCCAGCAGTTGGGGATCAGAAGAGACCCAGTACTTC	CASSWGSEETQYF
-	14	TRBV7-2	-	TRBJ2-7	TGTGCCAGCAGCCAAGAGGGGGGTTTCTACGAGCAGTACTTC	CASSQEGGFYEQYF
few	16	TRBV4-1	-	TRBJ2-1	TGCGCCAGCAGCCAAGTAGTGGGGGGCGTCTACAATGAGCAGTTCTTC	CASSQVVGGVYNEQFF
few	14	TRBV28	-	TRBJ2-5	TGTGCCAGCAGTGATACCCTGGCCCAAGAGACCCAGTACTTC	CASSDTLAQETQYF
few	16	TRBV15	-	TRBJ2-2	TGTGCCACCAGCCCAGGACCCCATGCCGGGACCGGGGAGCTGTTTTTT	CATSPGPHAGTGELFF